This T cell receptor beta chain is drawn from a study of tumor T cells in aggressive B-cell lymphoma. This clone was detected only a few times. Measured with immunoSEQ multiplex PCR; TCRdb has only the in-frame clones, and not every one. The data hold a few thousand clones, with approximately 84% observed a single time. The sample was tumor tissue. The receptor comes from an adult with diffuse large B cell lymphoma.

The CDR3 coding sequence is TGTGCCTGGAGTGTATCTAGCGGGGGGCGAGAGTTCTTC. This encodes CAWSVSSGGREFF. The J gene is TRBJ2-1, the V gene TRBV30, with TRBD2 identical over 11 bases. In germline, CDR1 is GTSNPN, CDR2 SVGIG (reference sequence). This CDR3 is built from 13 residues. After removal of 0 bases from V and 14 bases from J, the junction contained 6 bases not matched to a gene.